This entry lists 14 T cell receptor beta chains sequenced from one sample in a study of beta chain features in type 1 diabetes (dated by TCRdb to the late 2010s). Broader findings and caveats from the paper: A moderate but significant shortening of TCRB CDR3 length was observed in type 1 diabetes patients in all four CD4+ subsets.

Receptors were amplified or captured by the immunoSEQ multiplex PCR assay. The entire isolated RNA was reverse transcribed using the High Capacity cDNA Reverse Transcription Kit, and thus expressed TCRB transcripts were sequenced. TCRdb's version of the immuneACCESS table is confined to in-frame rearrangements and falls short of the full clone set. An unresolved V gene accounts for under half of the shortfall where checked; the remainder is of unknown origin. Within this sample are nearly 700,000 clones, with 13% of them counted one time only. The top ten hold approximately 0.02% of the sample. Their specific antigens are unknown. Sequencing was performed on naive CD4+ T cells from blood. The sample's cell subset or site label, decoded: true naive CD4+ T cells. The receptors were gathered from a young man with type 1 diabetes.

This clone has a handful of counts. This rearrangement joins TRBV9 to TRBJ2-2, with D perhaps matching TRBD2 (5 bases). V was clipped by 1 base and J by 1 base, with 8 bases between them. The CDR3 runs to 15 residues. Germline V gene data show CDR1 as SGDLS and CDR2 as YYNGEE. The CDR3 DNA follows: TGTGCCAGCAGCGTAACCGGGGTGAACACCGGGGAGCTGTTTTTT. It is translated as CASSVTGVNTGELFF.

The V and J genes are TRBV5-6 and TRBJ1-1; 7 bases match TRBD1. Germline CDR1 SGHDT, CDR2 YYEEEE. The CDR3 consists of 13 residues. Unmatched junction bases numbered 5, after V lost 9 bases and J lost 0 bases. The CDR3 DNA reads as TGTGCCACTTCGACAGGGCTGAACACTGAAGCTTTCTTT. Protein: CATSTGLNTEAFF.

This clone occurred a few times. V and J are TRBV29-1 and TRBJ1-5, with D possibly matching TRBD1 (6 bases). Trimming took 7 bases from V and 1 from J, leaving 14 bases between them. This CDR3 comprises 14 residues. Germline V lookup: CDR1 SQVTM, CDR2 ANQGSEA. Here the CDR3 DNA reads TGCAGCGCCGCGGACAGTGGCAGCAATCAGCCCCAGCATTTT. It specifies CSAADSGSNQPQHF.

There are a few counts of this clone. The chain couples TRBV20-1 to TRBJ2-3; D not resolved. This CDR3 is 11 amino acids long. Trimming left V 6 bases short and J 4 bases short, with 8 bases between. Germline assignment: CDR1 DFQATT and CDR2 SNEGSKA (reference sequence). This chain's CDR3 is CSATTSDTQYF. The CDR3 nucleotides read TGCAGTGCCACGACATCAGATACGCAGTATTTT.

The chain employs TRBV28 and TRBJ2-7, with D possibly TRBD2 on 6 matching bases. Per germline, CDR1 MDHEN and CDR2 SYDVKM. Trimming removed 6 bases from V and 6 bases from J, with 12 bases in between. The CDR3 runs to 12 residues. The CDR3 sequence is CASRGTSGEQYF. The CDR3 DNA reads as TGTGCCAGCAGGGGGACTTCGGGCGAGCAGTACTTC. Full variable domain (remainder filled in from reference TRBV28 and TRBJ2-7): DVKVTQSSRYLVKRTGEKVFLECVQDMDHENMFWYRQDPGLGLRLIYFSYDVKMKEKGDIPEGYSVSREKKERFSLILESASTNQTSMYLCASRGTSGEQYFGPGTRLTVT.

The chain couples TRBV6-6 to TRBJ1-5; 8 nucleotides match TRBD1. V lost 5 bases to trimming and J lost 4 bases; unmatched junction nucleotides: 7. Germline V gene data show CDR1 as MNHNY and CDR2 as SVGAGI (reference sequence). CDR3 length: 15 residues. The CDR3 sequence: CASSHTGGGNQPQHF. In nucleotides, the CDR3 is TGTGCCAGCAGTCATACAGGGGGAGGAAATCAGCCCCAGCATTTT.

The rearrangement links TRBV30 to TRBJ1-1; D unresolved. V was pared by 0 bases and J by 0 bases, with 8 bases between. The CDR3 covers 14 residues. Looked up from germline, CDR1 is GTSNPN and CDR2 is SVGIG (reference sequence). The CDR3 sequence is CAWSVESLNTEAFF. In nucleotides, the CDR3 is TGTGCCTGGAGTGTTGAGAGCTTGAACACTGAAGCTTTCTTT. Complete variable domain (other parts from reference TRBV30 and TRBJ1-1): SQTIHQWPATLVQPVGSPLSLECTVEGTSNPNLYWYRQAAGRGLQLLFYSVGIGQISSEVPQNLSASRPQDRQFILSSKKLLLSDSGFYLCAWSVESLNTEAFFGQGTRLTVV.

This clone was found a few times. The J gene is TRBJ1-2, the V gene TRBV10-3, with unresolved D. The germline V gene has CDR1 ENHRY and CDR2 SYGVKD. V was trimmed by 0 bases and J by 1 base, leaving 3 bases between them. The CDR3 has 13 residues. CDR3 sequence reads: CAISESVNYGYTF. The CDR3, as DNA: TGTGCCATCAGTGAGTCGGTTAACTATGGCTACACCTTC.

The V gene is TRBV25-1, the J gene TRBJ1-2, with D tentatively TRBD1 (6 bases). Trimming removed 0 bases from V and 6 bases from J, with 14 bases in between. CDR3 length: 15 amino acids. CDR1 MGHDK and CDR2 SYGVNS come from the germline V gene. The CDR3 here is CASSEYRGQGNGYTF. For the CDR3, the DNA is TGTGCCAGCAGTGAATACAGAGGGCAGGGGAATGGCTACACCTTC.

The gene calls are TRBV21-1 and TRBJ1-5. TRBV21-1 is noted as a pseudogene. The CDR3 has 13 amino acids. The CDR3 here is CASVTNSNQPQHF. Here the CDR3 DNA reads TGTGCCAGCGTAACTAATAGCAATCAGCCCCAGCATTTT.

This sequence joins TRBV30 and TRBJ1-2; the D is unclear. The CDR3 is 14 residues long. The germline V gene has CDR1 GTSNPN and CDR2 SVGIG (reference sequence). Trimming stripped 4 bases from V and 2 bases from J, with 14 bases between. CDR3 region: CAWKLGGENYGYTF. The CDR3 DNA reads TGTGCCTGGAAATTGGGCGGAGAGAACTATGGCTACACCTTC. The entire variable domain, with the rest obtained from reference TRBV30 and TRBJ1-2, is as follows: SQTIHQWPATLVQPVGSPLSLECTVEGTSNPNLYWYRQAAGRGLQLLFYSVGIGQISSEVPQNLSASRPQDRQFILSSKKLLLSDSGFYLCAWKLGGENYGYTFGSGTRLTVV.

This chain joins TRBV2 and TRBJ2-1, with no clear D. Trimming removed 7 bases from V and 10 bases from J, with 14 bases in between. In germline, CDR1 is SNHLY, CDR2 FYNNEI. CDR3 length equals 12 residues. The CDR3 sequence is CASTVGYGEQFF. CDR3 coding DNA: TGTGCCAGCACAGTCGGTTACGGCGAGCAGTTCTTC.

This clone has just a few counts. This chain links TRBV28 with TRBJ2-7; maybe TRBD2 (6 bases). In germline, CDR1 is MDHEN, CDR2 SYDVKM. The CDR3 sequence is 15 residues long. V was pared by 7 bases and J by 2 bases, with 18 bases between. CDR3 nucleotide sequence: TGTGCCAGCACCCACGGCGGGGATCTTACCTACGAGCAGTACTTC. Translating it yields CASTHGGDLTYEQYF. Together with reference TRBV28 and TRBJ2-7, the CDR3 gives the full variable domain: DVKVTQSSRYLVKRTGEKVFLECVQDMDHENMFWYRQDPGLGLRLIYFSYDVKMKEKGDIPEGYSVSREKKERFSLILESASTNQTSMYLCASTHGGDLTYEQYFGPGTRLTVT.

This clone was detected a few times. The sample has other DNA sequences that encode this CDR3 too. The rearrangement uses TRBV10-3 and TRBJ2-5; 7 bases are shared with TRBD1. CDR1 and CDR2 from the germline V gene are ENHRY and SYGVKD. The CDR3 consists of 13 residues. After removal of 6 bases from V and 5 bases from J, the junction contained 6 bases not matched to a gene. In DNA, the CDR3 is TGTGCCATCAGCTCCGGGACAGAGGAGACCCAGTACTTC. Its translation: CAISSGTEETQYF.